This T cell receptor beta chain emerged from a study of PD-L1 blockade in urothelial cancer. Study details: Starting in the mid-2010s, patients were given atezolizumab (1,200 mg intravenously every 3 weeks). T cell content in blood samples showed a median of about 140,000. Study outcomes and limitations: Tumor-associated blood clones were expanded more by durable-benefit patients at 3 weeks.

Noted time point: pretreatment peripheral blood. Synthetic spike-ins, TCR analog templates, were added into each PCR. The protocol was immunoSEQ multiplex PCR, while the TCRdb copy is restricted to in-frame clones and leaves out a portion. The table shows around 130,000 clones, with roughly 83% occurring only once. As to this clone: Its antigen is currently unknown.

This specimen was PBMCs, taken around atezolizumab (anti-PD-L1) treatment. The TCR sequence derives from a middle-aged man with urothelial cancer.

CDR3 in amino acids: CASSYSPGNQPQHF. CDR3 DNA: TGTGCCAGCAGTTACTCCCCGGGGAATCAGCCCCAGCATTTT. This chain connects TRBV6-5 to TRBJ1-5; D remains ambiguous. Trimming took 0 bases from V and 4 from J, leaving 7 bases between them. The CDR3 runs to 14 residues. Germline-derived CDR1 and CDR2 are MNHEY and SVGAGI.